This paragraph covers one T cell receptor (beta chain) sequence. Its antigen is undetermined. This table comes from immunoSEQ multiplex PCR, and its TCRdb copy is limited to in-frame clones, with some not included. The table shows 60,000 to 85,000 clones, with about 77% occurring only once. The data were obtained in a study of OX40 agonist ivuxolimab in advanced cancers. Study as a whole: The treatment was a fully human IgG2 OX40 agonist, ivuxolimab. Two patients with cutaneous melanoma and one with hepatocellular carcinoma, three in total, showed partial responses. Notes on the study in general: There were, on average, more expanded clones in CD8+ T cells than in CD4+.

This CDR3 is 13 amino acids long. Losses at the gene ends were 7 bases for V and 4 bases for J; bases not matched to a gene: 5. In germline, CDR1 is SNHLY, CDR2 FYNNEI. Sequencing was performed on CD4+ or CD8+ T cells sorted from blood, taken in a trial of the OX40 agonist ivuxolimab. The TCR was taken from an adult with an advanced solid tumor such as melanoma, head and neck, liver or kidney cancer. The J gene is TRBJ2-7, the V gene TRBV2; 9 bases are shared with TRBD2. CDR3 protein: CASNSGRWYEQYF. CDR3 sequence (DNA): TGTGCCAGCAACAGCGGGAGGTGGTACGAGCAGTACTTC.